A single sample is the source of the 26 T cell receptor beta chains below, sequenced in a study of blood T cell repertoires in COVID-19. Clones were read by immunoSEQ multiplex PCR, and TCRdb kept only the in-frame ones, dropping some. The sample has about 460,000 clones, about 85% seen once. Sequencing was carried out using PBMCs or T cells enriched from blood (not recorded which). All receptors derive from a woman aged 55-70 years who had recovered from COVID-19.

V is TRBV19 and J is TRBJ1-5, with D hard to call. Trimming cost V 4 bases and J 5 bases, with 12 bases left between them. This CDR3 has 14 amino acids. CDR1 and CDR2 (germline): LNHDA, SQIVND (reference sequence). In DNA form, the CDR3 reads TGTGCCAGTAGTAGGACCGGGAGTTATCAGCCCCAGCATTTT. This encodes CASSRTGSYQPQHF.

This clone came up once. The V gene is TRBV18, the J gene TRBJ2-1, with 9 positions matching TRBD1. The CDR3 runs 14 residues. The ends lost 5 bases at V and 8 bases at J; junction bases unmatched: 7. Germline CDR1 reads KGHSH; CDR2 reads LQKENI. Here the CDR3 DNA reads TGTGCCAGCTCATCGGGACAGGGAGGCGATGAGCAGTTCTTC. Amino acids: CASSSGQGGDEQFF. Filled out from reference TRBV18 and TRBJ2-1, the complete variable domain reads NAGVMQNPRHLVRRRGQEARLRCSPMKGHSHVYWYRQLPEEGLKFMVYLQKENIIDESGMPKERFSAEFPKEGPSILRIQQVVRGDSAAYFCASSSGQGGDEQFFGPGTRLTVL.

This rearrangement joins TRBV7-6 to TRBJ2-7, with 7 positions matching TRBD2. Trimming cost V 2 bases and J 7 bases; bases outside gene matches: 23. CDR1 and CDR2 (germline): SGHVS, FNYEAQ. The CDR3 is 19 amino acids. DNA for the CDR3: TGTGCCAGCAGCTTATATCTGGGCGGGACTACCTCCTTCGGAGAAGAGCAGTACGTC. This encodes CASSLYLGGTTSFGEEQYV.

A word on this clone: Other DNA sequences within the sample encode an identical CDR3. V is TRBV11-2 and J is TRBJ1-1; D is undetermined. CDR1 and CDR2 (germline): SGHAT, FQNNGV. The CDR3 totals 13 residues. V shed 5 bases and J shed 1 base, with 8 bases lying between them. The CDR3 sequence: CASSRGPNTEAFF. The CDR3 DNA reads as TGTGCCAGCAGCCGCGGGCCGAACACTGAAGCTTTCTTT.

The CDR3, as DNA: TGTGCCACCATGACAGGGGTTAATGACAAAAACATTCAGTACTTC. Amino acids: CATMTGVNDKNIQYF. The V gene is TRBV6-5, the J gene TRBJ2-4, with 8 bases fitting TRBD1. Looked up from germline, CDR1 is MNHEY and CDR2 is SVGAGI. The CDR3 sequence is 15 residues long. The V segment lost 10 bases and the J segment 3 bases; nucleotides outside the gene matches: 11.

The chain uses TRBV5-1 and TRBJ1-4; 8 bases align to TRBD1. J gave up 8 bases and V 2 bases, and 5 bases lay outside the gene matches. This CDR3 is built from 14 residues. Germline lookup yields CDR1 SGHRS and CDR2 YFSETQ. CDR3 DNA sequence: TGCGCCAGCAGCTTTGGGACAGGTAGCGAAAAACTGTTTTTT. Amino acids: CASSFGTGSEKLFF.

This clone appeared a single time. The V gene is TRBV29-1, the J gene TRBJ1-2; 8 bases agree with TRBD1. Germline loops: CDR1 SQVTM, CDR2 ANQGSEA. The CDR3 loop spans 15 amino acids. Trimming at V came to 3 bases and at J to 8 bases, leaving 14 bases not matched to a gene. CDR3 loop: CSVDGQGYPPGGYTF. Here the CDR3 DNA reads TGCAGCGTTGACGGACAGGGTTACCCTCCGGGAGGCTACACCTTC. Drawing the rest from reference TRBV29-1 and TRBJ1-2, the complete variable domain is SAVISQKPSRDICQRGTSLTIQCQVDSQVTMMFWYRQQPGQSLTLIATANQGSEATYESGFVIDKFPISRPNLTFSTLTVSNMSPEDSSIYLCSVDGQGYPPGGYTFGSGTRLTVV.

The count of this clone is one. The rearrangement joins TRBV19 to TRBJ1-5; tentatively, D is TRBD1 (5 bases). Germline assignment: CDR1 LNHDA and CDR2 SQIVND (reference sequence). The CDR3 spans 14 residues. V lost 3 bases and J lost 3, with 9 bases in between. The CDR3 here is CASSMGQFNQPQHF. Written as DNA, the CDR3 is TGTGCCAGTAGTATGGGGCAGTTCAATCAGCCCCAGCATTTT.

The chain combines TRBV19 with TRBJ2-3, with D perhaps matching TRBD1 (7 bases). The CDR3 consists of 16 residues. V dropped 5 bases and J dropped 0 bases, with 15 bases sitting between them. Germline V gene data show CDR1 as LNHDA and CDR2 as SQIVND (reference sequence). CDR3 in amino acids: CASSGGTAFSTDTQYF. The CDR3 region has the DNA TGTGCCAGTAGTGGCGGGACAGCCTTCAGCACAGATACGCAGTATTTT. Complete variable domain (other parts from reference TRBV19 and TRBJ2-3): DGGITQSPKYLFRKEGQNVTLSCEQNLNHDAMYWYRQDPGQGLRLIYYSQIVNDFQKGDIAEGYSVSREKKESFPLTVTSAQKNPTAFYLCASSGGTAFSTDTQYFGPGTRLTVL.

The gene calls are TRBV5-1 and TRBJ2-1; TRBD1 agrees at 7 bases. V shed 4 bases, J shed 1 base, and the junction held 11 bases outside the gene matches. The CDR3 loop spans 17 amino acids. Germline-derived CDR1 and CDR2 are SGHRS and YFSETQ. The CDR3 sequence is CASSPGQILSSYNEQFF. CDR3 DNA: TGCGCCAGCAGCCCGGGACAGATATTATCTTCCTACAATGAGCAGTTCTTC.

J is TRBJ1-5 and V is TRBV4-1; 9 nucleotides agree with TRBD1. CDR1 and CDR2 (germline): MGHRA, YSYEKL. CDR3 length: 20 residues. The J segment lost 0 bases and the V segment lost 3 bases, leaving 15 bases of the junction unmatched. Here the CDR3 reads CASSHGAPGQGGYSNQPQHF. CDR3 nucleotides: TGCGCCAGCAGCCATGGAGCCCCGGGACAGGGAGGATATAGCAATCAGCCCCAGCATTTT.

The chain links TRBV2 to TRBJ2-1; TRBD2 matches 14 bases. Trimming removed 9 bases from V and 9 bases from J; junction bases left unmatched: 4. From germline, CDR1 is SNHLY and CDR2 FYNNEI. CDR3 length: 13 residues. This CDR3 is CARRLAGGREQFF. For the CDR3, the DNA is TGTGCCAGGAGACTAGCGGGGGGGCGTGAGCAGTTCTTC.

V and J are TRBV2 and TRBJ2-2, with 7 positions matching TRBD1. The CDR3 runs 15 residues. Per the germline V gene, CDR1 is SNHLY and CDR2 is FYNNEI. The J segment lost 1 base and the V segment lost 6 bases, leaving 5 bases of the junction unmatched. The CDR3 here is CASRKGAQNTGELFF. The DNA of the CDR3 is TGTGCCAGCAGGAAGGGGGCTCAGAACACCGGGGAGCTGTTTTTT.

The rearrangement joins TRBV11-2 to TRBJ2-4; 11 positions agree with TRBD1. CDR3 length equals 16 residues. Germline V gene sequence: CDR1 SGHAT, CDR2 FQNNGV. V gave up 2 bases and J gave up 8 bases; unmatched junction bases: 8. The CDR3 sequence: CASSLWDRGQGDIQYF. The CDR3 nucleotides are TGTGCCAGCAGCTTATGGGACCGGGGACAGGGGGACATTCAGTACTTC.

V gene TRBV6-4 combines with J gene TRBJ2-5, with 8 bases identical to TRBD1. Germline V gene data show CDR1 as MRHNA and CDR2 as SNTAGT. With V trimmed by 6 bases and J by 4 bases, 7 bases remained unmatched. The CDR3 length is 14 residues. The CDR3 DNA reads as TGTGCCAGCAGCCCGGCAGGGGGCTCAGAGACCCAGTACTTC. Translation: CASSPAGGSETQYF.

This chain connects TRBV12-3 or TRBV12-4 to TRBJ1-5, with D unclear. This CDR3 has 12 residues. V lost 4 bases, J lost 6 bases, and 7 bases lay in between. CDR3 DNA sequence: TGTGCCAGCAGTTCCCTCCCTCAGCCCCAGCATTTT. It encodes CASSSLPQPQHF.

The chain's CDR3 is CASSPGGARETQYF. CDR3 nucleotide sequence: TGTGCCAGCAGCCCGGGGGGGGCGCGAGAGACCCAGTACTTC. This sequence joins TRBV6-5 and TRBJ2-5, with TRBD2 matching over 8 bases. Per the germline V gene, CDR1 is MNHEY and CDR2 is SVGAGI. Trimming cost V 6 bases and J 4 bases; bases outside gene matches: 7. This CDR3 is built from 14 residues.

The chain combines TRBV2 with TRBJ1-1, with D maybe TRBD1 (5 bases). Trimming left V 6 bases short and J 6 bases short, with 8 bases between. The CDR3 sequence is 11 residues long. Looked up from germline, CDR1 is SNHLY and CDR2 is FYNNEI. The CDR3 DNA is TGTGCCAGCAGAGGAGGGGCTGAAGCTTTCTTT. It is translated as CASRGGAEAFF.

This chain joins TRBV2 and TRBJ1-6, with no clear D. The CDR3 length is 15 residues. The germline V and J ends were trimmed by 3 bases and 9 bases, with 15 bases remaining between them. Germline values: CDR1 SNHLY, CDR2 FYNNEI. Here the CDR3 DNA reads TGTGCCAGCAGTGAGGGCGAGGGTCGAGGTTCACCCCTCCACTTT. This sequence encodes CASSEGEGRGSPLHF.

CDR3 bases: TGCGCCAGCACCCGAACCGGGGGGAACACTGAAGCTTTCTTT. This gives the protein CASTRTGGNTEAFF. The chain carries TRBV5-1 and TRBJ1-1, with D possibly being TRBD1 (5 bases). V shed 6 bases and J shed 1 base, with 13 bases lying between them. The CDR3 loop spans 14 amino acids. Germline assignment: CDR1 SGHRS and CDR2 YFSETQ.

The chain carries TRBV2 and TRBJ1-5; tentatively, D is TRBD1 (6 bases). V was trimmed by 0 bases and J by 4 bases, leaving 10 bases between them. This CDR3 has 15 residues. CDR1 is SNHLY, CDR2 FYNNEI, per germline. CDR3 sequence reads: CASSEADRLNQPQHF. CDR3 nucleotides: TGTGCCAGCAGTGAAGCTGACAGGCTAAATCAGCCCCAGCATTTT.

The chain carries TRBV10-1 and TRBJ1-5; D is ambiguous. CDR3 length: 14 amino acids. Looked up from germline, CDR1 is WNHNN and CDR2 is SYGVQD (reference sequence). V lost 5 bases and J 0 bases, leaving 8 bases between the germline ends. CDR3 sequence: CASSRRDSNQPQHF. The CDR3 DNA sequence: TGCGCCAGCAGTAGGAGGGATAGCAATCAGCCCCAGCATTTT.

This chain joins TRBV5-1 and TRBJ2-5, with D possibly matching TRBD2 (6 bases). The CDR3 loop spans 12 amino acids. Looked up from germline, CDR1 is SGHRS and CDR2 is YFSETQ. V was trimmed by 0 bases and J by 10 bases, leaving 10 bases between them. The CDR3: CASSLVWGDQYF. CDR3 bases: TGCGCCAGCAGCTTGGTTTGGGGGGACCAGTACTTC.

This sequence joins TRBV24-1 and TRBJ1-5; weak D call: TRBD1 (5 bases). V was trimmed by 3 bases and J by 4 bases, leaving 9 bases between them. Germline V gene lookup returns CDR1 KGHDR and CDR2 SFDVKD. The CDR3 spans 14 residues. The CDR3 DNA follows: TGTGCCACCAGTGATGGGGCACCTAATCAGCCCCAGCATTTT. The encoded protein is CATSDGAPNQPQHF.

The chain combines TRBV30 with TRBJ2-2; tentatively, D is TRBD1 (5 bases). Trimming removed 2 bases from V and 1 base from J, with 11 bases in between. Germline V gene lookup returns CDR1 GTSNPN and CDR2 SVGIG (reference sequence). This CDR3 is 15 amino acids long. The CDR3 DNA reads TGTGCCTGGAGTCAGGGCAGCAGGAACACCGGGGAGCTGTTTTTT. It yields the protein CAWSQGSRNTGELFF.

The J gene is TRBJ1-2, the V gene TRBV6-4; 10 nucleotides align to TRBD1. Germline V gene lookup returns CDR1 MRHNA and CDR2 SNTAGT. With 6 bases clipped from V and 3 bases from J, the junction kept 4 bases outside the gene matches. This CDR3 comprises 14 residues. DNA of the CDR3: TGTGCCAGCAGGAGGGGGACAGGGGACTATGGCTACACCTTC. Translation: CASRRGTGDYGYTF.